The present T cell receptor (beta chain) was sequenced within a study of a mutant IDH1 vaccine in newly diagnosed glioma. About this clone itself: The target antigen is unknown.

Deletions cut 0 bases from V and 2 bases from J, with 11 bases between. This CDR3 has 17 residues. CDR1 is SGHTA and CDR2 is FQGTGA in the germline V gene. Time point noted: week 23, last vaccination. The vaccine gave 300 ug of a 20-mer mutant IDH1 peptide subcutaneously per dose. Clones were sequenced by immunoSEQ multiplex PCR, and TCRdb holds only the in-frame ones, with some missing. Of 25,000 to 30,000 clones in the sample, around 80% were seen once. Here the sequenced sample was PBMCs, taken from a glioma patient whose treatment included an IDH1 peptide vaccine. The TCR comes from a woman between 18 and 30 years old with glioma. The V call is TRBV7-3, the J call TRBJ2-6; possible D gene TRBD1, 6 bases. CDR3 sequence (DNA): TGTGCCAGCAGCTTAACAACAGGGATAGCTGGGGCCAACGTCCTGACTTTC. Amino acids: CASSLTTGIAGANVLTF. Using reference TRBV7-3 and TRBJ2-6 for the parts outside the CDR3, the full variable domain is GAGVSQTPSNKVTEKGKYVELRCDPISGHTALYWYRQSLGQGPEFLIYFQGTGAADDSGLPNDRFFAVRPEGSVSTLKIQRTERGDSAVYLCASSLTTGIAGANVLTFGAGSRLTVL.